This TCR beta chain stems from a study of response to subunit inactivated influenza vaccine (dated by TCRdb to 2016 to 2019). About the investigation overall: The study used deep quantitative T cell receptor repertoire profiling to track responses to a trivalent subunit inactivated influenza vaccine.

To prepare the library, RT-PCR was applied. This sample was sequenced with an Illumina HiSeq 2500. TCRdb reprocessing: public reads trimmed at Q25 with fastp, clones called with MiXCR, in-frame beta chains kept. CDR3 protein sequences are deduplicated, and each keeps its most common genes and DNA. The sample includes 550,000 to 600,000 distinct CDR3 sequences, with 10% to 15% observed a single time. The ten most abundant clones make up more than 8.5% of the sample. The research as a whole found: The authors suggested that each seasonal influenza vaccination may recruit only a limited number of new T cells.

V is clipped by 0 bases and J by 7 bases, and the sequence between their germline boundaries is 12 bases long. Reading the germline V gene (reference sequence) gives CDR1 LNHNV and CDR2 YYDKDF. The CDR3 measures 14 amino acids from cysteine to phenylalanine. Kept here is only the CDR3 DNA, which spans 42 bases and is read in frame from base 1. As regards this clonotype: Its antigen is currently not known. Base quality data are lacking; no much larger clone is found one base away.

This chain joins TRBV15 to TRBJ1-1; a confident D gene designation cannot be given. This TCR was recovered from a man aged 45-60 years who received an inactivated influenza vaccine. Donor details come from another sample of the same person, matched by shared clones. The sample consisted of PBMCs from blood, taken on the day of vaccination. The CDR3: CATSRDLEAREAFF. DNA sequence: TGTGCCACCAGCAGAGATCTAGAGGCCCGTGAAGCTTTCTTT.